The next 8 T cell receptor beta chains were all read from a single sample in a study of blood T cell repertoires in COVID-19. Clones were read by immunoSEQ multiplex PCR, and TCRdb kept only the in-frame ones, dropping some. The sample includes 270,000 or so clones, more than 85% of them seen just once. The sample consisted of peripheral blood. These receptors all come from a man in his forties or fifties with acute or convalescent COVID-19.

The CDR3 coding sequence is TGCGCCAGCAGGGAGACAGGGACCTACGAGCAGTACTTC. Encoded protein: CASRETGTYEQYF. V is TRBV5-1 and J is TRBJ2-7, with 7 bases matching TRBD1. Germline CDR1 and CDR2: SGHRS and YFSETQ. Trimming at V came to 5 bases and at J to 2 bases, leaving 4 bases not matched to a gene. The CDR3 loop spans 13 amino acids. Full variable domain (remainder filled in from reference TRBV5-1 and TRBJ2-7): KAGVTQTPRYLIKTRGQQVTLSCSPISGHRSVSWYQQTPGQGLQFLFEYFSETQRNKGNFPGRFSGRQFSNSRSEMNVSTLELGDSALYLCASRETGTYEQYFGPGTRLTVT.

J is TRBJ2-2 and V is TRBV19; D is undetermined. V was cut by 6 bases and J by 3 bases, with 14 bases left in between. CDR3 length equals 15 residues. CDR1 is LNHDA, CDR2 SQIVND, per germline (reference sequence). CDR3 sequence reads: CASRGLNAYTGELFF. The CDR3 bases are TGTGCCAGTAGGGGCCTTAATGCATACACCGGGGAGCTGTTTTTT.

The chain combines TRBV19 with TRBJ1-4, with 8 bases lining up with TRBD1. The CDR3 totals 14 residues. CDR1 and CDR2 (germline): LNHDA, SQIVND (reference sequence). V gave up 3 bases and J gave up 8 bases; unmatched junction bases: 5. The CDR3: CASSIQGAEEKLFF. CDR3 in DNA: TGTGCCAGTAGTATTCAGGGGGCAGAAGAAAAACTGTTTTTT.

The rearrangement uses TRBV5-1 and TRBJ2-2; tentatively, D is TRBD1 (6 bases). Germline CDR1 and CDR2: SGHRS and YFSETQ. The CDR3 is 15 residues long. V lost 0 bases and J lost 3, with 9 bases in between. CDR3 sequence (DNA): TGCGCCAGCAGCTTGGGTCAGGGGTACACCGGGGAGCTGTTTTTT. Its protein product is CASSLGQGYTGELFF.

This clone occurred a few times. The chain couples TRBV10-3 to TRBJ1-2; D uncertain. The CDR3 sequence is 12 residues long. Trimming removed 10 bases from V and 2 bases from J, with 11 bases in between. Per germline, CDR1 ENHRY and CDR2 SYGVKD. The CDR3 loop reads CATWGANYGYTF. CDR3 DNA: TGTGCCACCTGGGGAGCGAACTATGGCTACACCTTC.

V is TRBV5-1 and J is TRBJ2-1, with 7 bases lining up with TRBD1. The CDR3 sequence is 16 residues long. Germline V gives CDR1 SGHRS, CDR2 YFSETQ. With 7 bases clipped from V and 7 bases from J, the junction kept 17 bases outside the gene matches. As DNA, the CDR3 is TGCGCCAGCCGGGCGATCCAGGGGGAAGATAAAAATGAGCAGTTCTTC. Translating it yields CASRAIQGEDKNEQFF.

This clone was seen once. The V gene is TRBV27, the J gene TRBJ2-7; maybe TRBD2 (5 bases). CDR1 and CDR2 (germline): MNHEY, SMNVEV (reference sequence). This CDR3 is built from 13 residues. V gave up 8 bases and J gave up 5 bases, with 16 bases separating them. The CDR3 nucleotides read TGTGCCAGCCGCCCAGCGGATGGCGACGAGCAGTACTTC. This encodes CASRPADGDEQYF.

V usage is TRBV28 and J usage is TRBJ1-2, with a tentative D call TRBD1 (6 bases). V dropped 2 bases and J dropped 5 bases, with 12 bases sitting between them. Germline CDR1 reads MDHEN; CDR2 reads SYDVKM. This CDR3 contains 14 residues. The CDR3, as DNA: TGTGCCAGCAGTTTAACAGGGTTGGGTTATGGCTACACCTTC. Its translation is CASSLTGLGYGYTF.